These 2 T cell receptor beta chains share one sample of origin, sequenced in a study of Graves' ophthalmopathy and Graves' hyperthyroidism. As the template, RNA transcripts were used to amplify TCR beta CDR3 regions. HTBI primers served in a first-round RT-PCR, which a second-round multiplex PCR followed. MiXCR, run by TCRdb on the multiplex PCR reads, gives a single entry per CDR3 protein. The sample lists 500,000 to 800,000 distinct CDR3 sequences, over 40% seen once, with 3.3% in the top ten. The specimen sequenced was peripheral blood. Source of these receptors: an adult man with Graves' ophthalmopathy.

J is TRBJ2-3 and V is TRBV7-8, with TRBD2 matching over 12 bases. The CDR3 sequence is 16 residues long. Looked up from germline, CDR1 is SGHVS and CDR2 is FQNEAQ. J lost 5 bases, V lost 6 bases, and 9 bases had no gene match. As DNA, the CDR3 is TGTGCCAGCAGGCATGGACTAGCGGGGTGGGGAGATACGCAGTATTTT. Translated: CASRHGLAGWGDTQYF.

In its sample, this clonotype was seen many times. The rearrangement links TRBV12-3 or TRBV12-4 to TRBJ1-2, with 8 bases fitting TRBD1. The length of the CDR3 is 13 residues. V shed 3 bases and J 6 bases; nucleotides not matched to a gene: 3. The CDR3, as DNA: TGTGCCAGCAGTTTCCCAGGGGGCGATGGCTACACCTTC. Translating it yields CASSFPGGDGYTF.